The 4 T cell receptor beta chains below all came from one sample that was sequenced in a study of tumor-infiltrating lymphocytes in localized non-small cell lung cancer. The table came from immunoSEQ multiplex PCR; TCRdb's copy has only in-frame clones and leaves some out. The table has over 10,000 clones, about 67% seen once. Sequencing was carried out using uninvolved lung tissue not adjacent to the tumor. Every receptor here comes from a human donor with non-small cell lung cancer.

The rearrangement uses TRBV11-3 and TRBJ2-1, with D perhaps TRBD1 (5 bases). Germline CDR1 reads SGHNT; CDR2 reads YENEEA. This CDR3 has 13 amino acids. Trimming shortened V by 2 bases and J by 9 bases, and 11 bases separated the two germline ends. CDR3 sequence: CASSLRRGSEQFF. The CDR3 DNA reads TGTGCCAGCAGCTTAAGAAGGGGCAGTGAGCAGTTCTTC.

This chain uses TRBV7-9 with TRBJ2-2, with TRBD2 identical over 8 bases. This CDR3 spans 15 amino acids. Trimming removed 2 bases from V and 5 bases from J; junction bases left unmatched: 4. Per germline, CDR1 SEHNR and CDR2 FQNEAQ (reference sequence). This chain's CDR3 is CASSLLTSGTGELFF. In DNA form, the CDR3 reads TGTGCCAGCAGCTTACTCACTAGCGGTACCGGGGAGCTGTTTTTT.

This rearrangement joins TRBV7-8 to TRBJ2-7, with TRBD2 matching 7 bases. The ends lost 7 bases at V and 4 bases at J; junction bases unmatched: 10. Germline lookup yields CDR1 SGHVS and CDR2 FQNEAQ. The CDR3 runs to 14 residues. CDR3 sequence reads: CASTRWAGEYEQYF. DNA for the CDR3: TGTGCCAGCACCCGATGGGCGGGAGAGTACGAGCAGTACTTC.

This clone was counted a few times. This chain uses TRBV5-4 with TRBJ2-7; 7 nucleotides align to TRBD2. This CDR3 has 14 residues. From germline, CDR1 is SGHNT and CDR2 YYREEE (reference sequence). V shed 1 base and J 2 bases; nucleotides not matched to a gene: 3. CDR3 region: CASSLTSETYEQYF. The DNA for the CDR3 is TGTGCCAGCAGCTTGACTAGCGAAACCTACGAGCAGTACTTC. The complete variable domain, with remaining parts taken from reference TRBV5-4 and TRBJ2-7, reads ETGVTQSPTHLIKTRGQQVTLRCSSQSGHNTVSWYQQALGQGPQFIFQYYREEENGRGNFPPRFSGLQFPNYSSELNVNALELDDSALYLCASSLTSETYEQYFGPGTRLTVT.